This record concerns one T cell receptor beta chain sequence. Its antigen is as yet unknown. The source of the sample is a study of cytomegalovirus exposure and HLA in healthy donors. Overall study findings and caveats: Analysis performed later found more than 15,000 TCR beta sequences associated with HLA alleles at 0.05 false discovery rate. Later on, a genetic analysis was performed. It linked a missense variant in DCLRE1C with V- and J-gene trimming of TCR beta. Researchers had no immune exposure information except CMV serostatus available.

In the PCR, 60 Vbeta and 13 Jbeta primers were used. The repertoire was sequenced with immunoSEQ multiplex PCR; TCRdb's copy has only in-frame clones and lacks some. Of 84,000 or so clones in the sample, about three fifths were seen once. Germline V gives CDR1 SGHRS, CDR2 YFSETQ. The CDR3 is made up of 16 amino acids. Trimming removed 0 bases at V and 1 base at J, with 10 bases between. This receptor was obtained from a woman aged 30 to 39 in good health and CMV-seropositive. The material sequenced was PBMCs. The chain combines TRBV5-1 with TRBJ2-2; no clear D. This chain's CDR3 is CASSLAAVKNTGELFF. The CDR3 DNA reads TGCGCCAGCAGCTTGGCTGCAGTGAAGAACACCGGGGAGCTGTTTTTT.